This T cell receptor delta chain derives from a study of Vδ1+ human thymocytes. Findings of the study overall: TRG sequences recurred across donors, whereas TRD sequences stayed essentially private. Highly polyclonal TRG and TRD repertoires with Gaussian CDR3 length distributions appeared in thymus. Thymic delta-chain repertoires held roughly 19% Vdelta2 sequences and few Vdelta3, despite high sort purity.

The ends were cut back, 1 base at V and 5 bases at J, with 17 bases in the middle. CDR3 length: 16 amino acids. CDR1 and CDR2 from the germline V gene are TSWWSYY and QGS. About this clone itself: Antigen unknown.

The template was reverse-transcribed extracted RNA. Pooled V-gene forward primers with one constant-region reverse primer generated the CDR3 amplicons by multiplex PCR. TCRdb reapplied CATT to the multiplex PCR reads. In the table there are under 85,000 delta-chain clones, about 35% of which are singletons. The sample comprised Vdelta1+ gamma-delta thymocytes from the thymus. Noted subset: FACS-sorted CD3+ TCRalphabeta- TCRVdelta1+ TCRVdelta2- thymocytes. The gene calls are TRDV1 and TRDJ1; no clear D gene. This receptor was taken from a boy younger than two who had congenital heart surgery. CDR3: CALGEPYRFRQDKLIF. For the CDR3, the DNA is TGTGCTCTTGGGGAACCCTATCGATTCCGCCAGGATAAACTCATCTTT.